The rows below give T cell receptor beta chains drawn from one sample of a study of T cell responses to AZD1222 COVID-19 vaccine. Here immunoSEQ multiplex PCR was the method, and the copy in TCRdb shows in-frame clones only, minus some. The sample has around 130,000 clones; approximately 92% are singletons. The input for sequencing was peripheral blood, taken 28 days after the second dose of the MenACWY control vaccine. The receptor source for this set is an adult who received the MenACWY meningococcal vaccine as a control. The conserved cysteine and the conserved F or W are not part of the CDR3 here.

v_call,j_call,cdr3_length,cdr3_aa
TRBV7-6,TRBJ2-3,14,ASSPGSGGGTDTQY
TRBV10-3,TRBJ2-3,13,AIGPRGGTTDTQY
TRBV5-6,TRBJ2-4,14,ASSLGDSLAKNIQY
TRBV11-2,TRBJ1-2,13,ASSLEGQGYYGYT
TRBV2,TRBJ1-2,11,ASSGDRDYGYT
TRBV5-4,TRBJ2-7,15,ASSWLAGGPMDYEQY
TRBV4-1,TRBJ2-7,12,ASSEGQGSYEQY
TRBV7-2,TRBJ2-3,9,ASSLPDTQY
TRBV28,TRBJ2-7,11,ASSLTGAYEQY
TRBV10-3,TRBJ2-3,13,AISKTGGLRDTQY
TRBV18,TRBJ1-2,13,ASSSFGSSMSGYT
TRBV5-4,TRBJ2-7,11,ASSLRQSYEQY
TRBV28,TRBJ2-7,10,ASGSGHYEQY
TRBV12-3/TRBV12-4,TRBJ1-5,10,ASTQNNQPQH
TRBV13,TRBJ2-7,10,ASSLNSYEQY
TRBV5-4,TRBJ2-3,14,ASRSIAGGSTDTQY
TRBV28,TRBJ1-2,10,ASSSGFYGYT
TRBV5-1,TRBJ2-7,12,ASSRDALTYEQY
TRBV27,TRBJ2-1,14,ASSPPGLAGTNEQF
TRBV7-2,TRBJ1-4,13,ASSLGTGGPGKLF
TRBV5-5,TRBJ2-1,11,ASSLERGDEQF
TRBV4-3,TRBJ2-2,16,ASSQDILAGAGTGELF
TRBV4-2,TRBJ2-1,14,ASSQEAGTSDNEQF
TRBV3-1/TRBV3-2,TRBJ2-3,14,ASSQDSGGNTDTQY
TRBV6-6,TRBJ1-5,14,ASSYPQTGKNQPQH
TRBV7-8,TRBJ1-5,13,ASSPQGYSNQPQH
TRBV23-1,TRBJ2-1,6,QEGEQF
TRBV2,TRBJ2-5,9,ASSERETQY
TRBV19,TRBJ1-3,13,ASSGQESSGNTIY
TRBV5-8,TRBJ2-3,11,ASSNDFTDTQY
TRBV19,TRBJ1-1,14,ASSTGRNLFSTEAF
TRBV27,TRBJ1-4,14,ASSQSPRPTNEKLF
TRBV9,TRBJ2-1,15,ASSVGAGTSGNNEQF
TRBV7-2,TRBJ1-1,13,ASSLVRQRNTEAF
TRBV29-1,TRBJ1-2,9,SVGVSSGYT
TRBV5-6,TRBJ1-6,14,ASNLRQGLNNSPLH
TRBV11-2,TRBJ2-7,15,ASSSFTGTLGAYEQY
TRBV18,TRBJ2-1,13,ASSPTSGGRNEQF
TRBV5-4,TRBJ2-7,13,ASSLVGDRSHEQY
TRBV27,TRBJ2-1,13,ASSLWLAGGLEQF
TRBV9,TRBJ1-4,14,ASSVASGQLNEKLF
TRBV3-1/TRBV3-2,TRBJ2-1,10,ASSHSGGGQF
TRBV9,TRBJ2-3,15,ASSVEVLAGSTDTQY
TRBV5-5,TRBJ2-3,14,ASSLVSPTSTDTQY
TRBV7-6,TRBJ2-2,9,ASSLSGELF
TRBV7-2,TRBJ2-1,12,ASTPGQSYNEQF
TRBV5-1,TRBJ1-4,15,ASSLVYRGPTNEKLF
TRBV6-2/TRBV6-3,TRBJ2-1,12,ASSYSPTLNEQF
TRBV6-1,TRBJ1-2,11,ASSEGVGDGYT
TRBV9,TRBJ1-4,12,ASSVGTGNEKLF
TRBV29-1,TRBJ2-1,13,SVSQLAGGYNEQF
TRBV19,TRBJ2-1,11,ASRTAGWDEQF
TRBV14,TRBJ1-4,11,ASSRSTNEKLF
TRBV5-1,TRBJ2-2,14,ASSPRTGGNTGELF
TRBV4-1,TRBJ1-1,13,ASSQEGQVNTEAF
TRBV10-3,TRBJ2-2,15,AISEPGLAGNTGELF
TRBV28,TRBJ1-2,12,ASHIGGLGFGYT
TRBV4-2,TRBJ1-6,14,ASSQDKGTGSSPLH
TRBV29-1,TRBJ1-2,14,SVEERTGQGAGGYT